The sequence of this T cell receptor beta chain was determined in a study of cytomegalovirus exposure and HLA in healthy donors. Study information: A data release that came early held around 85 million unique TCRs from HLA-typed donors. Study-wide points: Accounts indicate the classifier identified cytomegalovirus status with strong specificity and sensitivity.

Germline CDR1 is GTSNPN and CDR2 is SVGIG (reference sequence). V dropped 3 bases and J dropped 3 bases, with 11 bases sitting between them. The CDR3 extends over 14 amino acids. The PCR made use of 60 Vbeta and 13 Jbeta primers. The assay was immunoSEQ multiplex PCR, and TCRdb's table has in-frame clones only and misses some. Found here are about 110,000 clones, about three quarters of them singletons; the top ten hold less than 0.95%. Comment on this clone: Its matching antigen is unknown.

The sample taken for sequencing was PBMCs. This chain links TRBV30 with TRBJ2-2, with a tentative D call TRBD2 (6 bases). This clonotype was sampled from a boy aged 10-17 years in good health and CMV-seronegative. The CDR3 region is CAWRGREDTGELFF. CDR3 in DNA: TGTGCCTGGAGGGGCAGGGAGGACACCGGGGAGCTGTTTTTT.